This section outlines one T cell receptor beta chain sequence together with its context. Antigen specificity is unknown. This entry comes from a study of cytomegalovirus exposure and HLA in healthy donors. Study-level background: A prior study identified 110 million or so unique TCR beta sequences from roughly 170 million T cells. In terms of ancestry, the Caucasian-associated cluster contained roughly 81% of the 350 to 450 genotyped donors. Points from the study as a whole: In an earlier analysis, in under 700 donors, most V segments appeared productive either ~87% or ~30% of the time. Per published accounts, TCR beta sequences correctly predicted the HLA-A and HLA-B alleles of most subjects.

Amplification used 60 Vbeta primers and 13 Jbeta primers. Clones were sequenced by immunoSEQ multiplex PCR, and TCRdb holds only the in-frame ones, with some missing. In the table there are about 200,000 clones, over 75% of which are singletons. V lost 2 bases and J 4 bases, leaving 6 bases between the germline ends. The CDR3 is made up of 13 amino acids. Germline CDR1 and CDR2: SGDLS and YYNGEE. This clonotype originated in a boy aged 2 to 10 in good health and CMV-seronegative. Sequencing was done on a sample of PBMCs. The V and J genes are TRBV9 and TRBJ2-2; D gene ambiguous. Here the CDR3 DNA reads TGTGCCAGCAGCGTTAGCCGCACCGGGGAGCTGTTTTTT. Translated, it gives CASSVSRTGELFF.